The source of this TCR beta chain is a study of shared clonotypes between healthy human individuals. Positive CCR7 selection of CD45RO-negative cells yielded the naive CD8 cells, and terminally differentiated effector memory CD45RA+ cells were excluded. Unmatched junction bases numbered 4, after V lost 2 bases and J lost 2 bases. CDR1 is SGHVS, CDR2 FNYEAQ, per germline. CDR3 length: 17 amino acids. Repertoires were generated with immunoSEQ multiplex PCR, while TCRdb's copy carries only in-frame clones and drops some. The sample shows fewer than 1 million clones, roughly 96% of them seen only once. The chain has TRBV7-6 and TRBJ2-2; 11 nucleotides align to TRBD2. The sequenced sample consisted of naive CD8+ T cells sorted from blood. The clonotype was recovered from a man aged 25-40 years in good health. The CDR3 protein is CASSLIAGGVNTGELFF. CDR3 DNA: TGTGCCAGCAGCTTAATAGCGGGAGGGGTAAACACCGGGGAGCTGTTTTTT. The complete variable domain, with remaining parts taken from reference TRBV7-6 and TRBJ2-2, reads GAGVSQSPRYKVTKRGQDVALRCDPISGHVSLYWYRQALGQGPEFLTYFNYEAQQDKSGLPNDRFSAERPEGSISTLTIQRTEQRDSAMYRCASSLIAGGVNTGELFFGEGSRLTVL.